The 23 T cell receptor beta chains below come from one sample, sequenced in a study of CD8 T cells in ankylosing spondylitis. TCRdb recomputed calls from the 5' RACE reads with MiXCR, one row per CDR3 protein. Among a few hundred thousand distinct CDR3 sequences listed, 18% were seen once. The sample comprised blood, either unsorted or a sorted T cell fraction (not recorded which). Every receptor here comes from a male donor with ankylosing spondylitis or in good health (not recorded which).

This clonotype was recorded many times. Written as DNA, the CDR3 is TGTGCCAGCAGCCAAGATGCGGGGATGGGCCCCTACGAGCAGTACTTC. It specifies CASSQDAGMGPYEQYF. The genes are TRBV4-2 and TRBJ2-7, with D possibly TRBD2 on 6 matching bases. From germline, CDR1 is LGHNA and CDR2 YNFKEQ. CDR3 size: 16 residues. Trimming left V 0 bases short and J 2 bases short, with 14 bases between.

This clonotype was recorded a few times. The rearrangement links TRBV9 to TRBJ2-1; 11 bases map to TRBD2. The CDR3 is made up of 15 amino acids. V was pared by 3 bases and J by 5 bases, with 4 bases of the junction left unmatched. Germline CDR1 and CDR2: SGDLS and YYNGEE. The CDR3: CASSDGTSGHNEQFF. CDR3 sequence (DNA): TGTGCCAGCAGCGACGGGACTAGCGGCCACAATGAGCAGTTCTTC.

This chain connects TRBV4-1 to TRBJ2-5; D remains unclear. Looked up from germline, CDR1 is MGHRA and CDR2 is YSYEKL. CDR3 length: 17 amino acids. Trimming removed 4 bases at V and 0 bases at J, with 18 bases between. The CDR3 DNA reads TGCGCCAGCAGCCCCCGCCCGGGCCTAAATTACCAAGAGACCCAGTACTTC. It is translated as CASSPRPGLNYQETQYF.

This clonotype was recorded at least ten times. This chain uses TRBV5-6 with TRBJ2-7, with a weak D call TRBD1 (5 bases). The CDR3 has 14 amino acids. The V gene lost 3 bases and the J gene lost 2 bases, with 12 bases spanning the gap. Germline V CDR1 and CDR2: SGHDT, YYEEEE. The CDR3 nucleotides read TGTGCCAGCAGCTATAGACAGCGCGCCTACGAGCAGTACTTC. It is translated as CASSYRQRAYEQYF. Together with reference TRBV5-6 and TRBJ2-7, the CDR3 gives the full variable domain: DAGVTQSPTHLIKTRGQQVTLRCSPKSGHDTVSWYQQALGQGPQFIFQYYEEEERQRGNFPDRFSGHQFPNYSSELNVNALLLGDSALYLCASSYRQRAYEQYFGPGTRLTVT.

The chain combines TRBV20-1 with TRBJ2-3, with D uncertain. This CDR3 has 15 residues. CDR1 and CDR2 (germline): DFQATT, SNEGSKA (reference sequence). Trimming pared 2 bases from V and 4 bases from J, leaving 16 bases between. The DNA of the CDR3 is TGCAGTGCTAGAAGGGCGCGCGTATCACCAGATACGCAGTATTTT. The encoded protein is CSARRARVSPDTQYF.

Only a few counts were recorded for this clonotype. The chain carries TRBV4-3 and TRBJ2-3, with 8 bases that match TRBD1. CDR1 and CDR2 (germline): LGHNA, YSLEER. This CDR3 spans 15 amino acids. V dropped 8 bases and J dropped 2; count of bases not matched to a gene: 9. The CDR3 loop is CASSPGTGITDTQYF. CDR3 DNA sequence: TGCGCCAGCTCCCCCGGGACAGGCATCACAGATACGCAGTATTTT.

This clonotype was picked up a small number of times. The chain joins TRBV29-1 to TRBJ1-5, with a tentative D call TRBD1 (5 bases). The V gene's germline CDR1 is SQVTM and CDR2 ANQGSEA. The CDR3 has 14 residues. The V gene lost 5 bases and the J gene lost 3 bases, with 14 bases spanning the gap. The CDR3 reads CSVQGFKYNQPQHF. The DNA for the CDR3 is TGCAGCGTTCAGGGTTTTAAGTACAATCAGCCCCAGCATTTT.

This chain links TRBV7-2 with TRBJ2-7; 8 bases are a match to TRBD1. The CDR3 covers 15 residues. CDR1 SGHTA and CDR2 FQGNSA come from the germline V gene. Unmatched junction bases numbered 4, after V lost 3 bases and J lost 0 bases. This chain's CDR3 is CASSFGTGISYEQYF. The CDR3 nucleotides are TGTGCCAGCAGCTTCGGGACAGGCATCTCCTACGAGCAGTACTTC.

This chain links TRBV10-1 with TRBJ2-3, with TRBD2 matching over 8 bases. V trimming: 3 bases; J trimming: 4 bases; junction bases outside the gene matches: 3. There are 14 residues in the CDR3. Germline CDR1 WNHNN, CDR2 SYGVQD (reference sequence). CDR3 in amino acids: CASSDGRAADTQYF. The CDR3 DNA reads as TGCGCCAGCAGTGACGGGAGGGCCGCAGATACGCAGTATTTT.

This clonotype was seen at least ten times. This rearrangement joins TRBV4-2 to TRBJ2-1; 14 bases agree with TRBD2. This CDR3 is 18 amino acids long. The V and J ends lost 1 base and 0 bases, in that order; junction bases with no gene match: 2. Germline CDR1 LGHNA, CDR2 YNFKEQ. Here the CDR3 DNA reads TGTGCCAGCAGCCAAGGACTAGCGGGAGGGAGCTCCTACAATGAGCAGTTCTTC. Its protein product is CASSQGLAGGSSYNEQFF.

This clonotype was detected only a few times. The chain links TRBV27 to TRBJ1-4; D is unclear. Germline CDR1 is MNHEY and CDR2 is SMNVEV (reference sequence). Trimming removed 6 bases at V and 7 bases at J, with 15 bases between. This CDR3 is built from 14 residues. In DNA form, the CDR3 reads TGTGCCAGCAGCCTGAGAACGCGGGGTGAAAAACTGTTTTTT. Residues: CASSLRTRGEKLFF. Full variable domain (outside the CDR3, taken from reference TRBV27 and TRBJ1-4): EAQVTQNPRYLITVTGKKLTVTCSQNMNHEYMSWYRQDPGLGLRQIYYSMNVEVTDKGDVPEGYKVSRKEKRNFPLILESPSPNQTSLYFCASSLRTRGEKLFFGSGTQLSVL.

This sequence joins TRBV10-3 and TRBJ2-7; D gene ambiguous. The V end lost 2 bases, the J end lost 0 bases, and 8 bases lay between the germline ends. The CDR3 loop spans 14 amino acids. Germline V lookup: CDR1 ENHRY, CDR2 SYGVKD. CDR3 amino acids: CAISEPLSSYEQYF. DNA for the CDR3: TGTGCCATCAGTGAGCCACTCAGCTCCTACGAGCAGTACTTC.

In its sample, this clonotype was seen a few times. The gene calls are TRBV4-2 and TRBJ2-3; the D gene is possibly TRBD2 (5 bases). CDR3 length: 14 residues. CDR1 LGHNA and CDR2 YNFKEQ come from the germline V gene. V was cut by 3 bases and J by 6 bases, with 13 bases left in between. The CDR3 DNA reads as TGTGCCAGCAGCCACCCCGAGGAGGTCGATACGCAGTATTTT. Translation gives CASSHPEEVDTQYF.

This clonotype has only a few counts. The CDR3 DNA follows: TGTGCCAGCAGTGCGCCAGGGGAAGGCGAGCAGTACTTC. Translated: CASSAPGEGEQYF. The chain couples TRBV2 to TRBJ2-7; D possibly corresponds to TRBD1 (6 bases). Germline-derived CDR1 and CDR2 are SNHLY and FYNNEI. Trimming stripped 4 bases from V and 6 bases from J, with 13 bases between. The CDR3 runs 13 residues.

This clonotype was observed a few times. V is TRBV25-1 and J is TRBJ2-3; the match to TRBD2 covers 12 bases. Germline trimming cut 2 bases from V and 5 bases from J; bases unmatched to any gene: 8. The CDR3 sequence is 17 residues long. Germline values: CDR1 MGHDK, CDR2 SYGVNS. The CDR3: CASSELAGGPFGDTQYF. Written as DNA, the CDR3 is TGTGCCAGCAGTGAACTAGCGGGAGGGCCTTTTGGAGATACGCAGTATTTT.

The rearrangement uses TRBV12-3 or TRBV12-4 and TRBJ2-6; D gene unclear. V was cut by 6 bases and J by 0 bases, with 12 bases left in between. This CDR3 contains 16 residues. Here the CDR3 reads CASSAREDSGANVLTF. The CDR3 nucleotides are TGTGCCAGCAGCGCCCGAGAAGACTCTGGGGCCAACGTCCTGACTTTC.

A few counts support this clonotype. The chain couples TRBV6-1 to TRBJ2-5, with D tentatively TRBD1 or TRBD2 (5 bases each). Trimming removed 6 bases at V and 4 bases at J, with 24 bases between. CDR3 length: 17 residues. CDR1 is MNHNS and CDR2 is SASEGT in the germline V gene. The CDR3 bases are TGTGCCAGCAGCTTCGTCCTTCCCGGGACCACTGTAGAGACCCAGTACTTC. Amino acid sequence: CASSFVLPGTTVETQYF.

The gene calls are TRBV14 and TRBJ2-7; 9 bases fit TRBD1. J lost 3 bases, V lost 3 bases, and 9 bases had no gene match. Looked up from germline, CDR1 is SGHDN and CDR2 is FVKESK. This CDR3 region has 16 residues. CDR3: CASSQVTGGAYYEQYF. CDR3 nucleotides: TGTGCCAGCAGCCAGGTCACAGGGGGCGCTTACTACGAGCAGTACTTC. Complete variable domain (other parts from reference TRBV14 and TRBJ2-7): EAGVTQFPSHSVIEKGQTVTLRCDPISGHDNLYWYRRVMGKEIKFLLHFVKESKQDESGMPNNRFLAERTGGTYSTLKVQPAELEDSGVYFCASSQVTGGAYYEQYFGPGTRLTVT.

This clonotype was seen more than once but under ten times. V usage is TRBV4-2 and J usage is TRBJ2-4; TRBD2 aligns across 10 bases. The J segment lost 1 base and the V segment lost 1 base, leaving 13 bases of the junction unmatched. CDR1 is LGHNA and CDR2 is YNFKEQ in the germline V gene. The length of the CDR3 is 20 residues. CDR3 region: CASSQGGMGLAPPAKNIQYF. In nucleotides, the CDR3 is TGTGCCAGCAGCCAAGGGGGAATGGGACTAGCGCCACCTGCCAAAAACATTCAGTACTTC.

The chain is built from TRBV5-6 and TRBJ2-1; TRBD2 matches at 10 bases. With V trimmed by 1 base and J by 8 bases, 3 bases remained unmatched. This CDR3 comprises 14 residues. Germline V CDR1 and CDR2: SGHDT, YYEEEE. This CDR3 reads CASSLLAGVHEQFF. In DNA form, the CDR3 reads TGTGCCAGCAGCTTGCTAGCGGGAGTCCATGAGCAGTTCTTC.

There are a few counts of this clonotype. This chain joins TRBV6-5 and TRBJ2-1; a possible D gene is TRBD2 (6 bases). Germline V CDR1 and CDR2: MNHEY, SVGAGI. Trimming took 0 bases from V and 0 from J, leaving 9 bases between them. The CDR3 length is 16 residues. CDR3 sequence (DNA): TGTGCCAGCAGTTACTCTCCGACTAGCTCCTACAATGAGCAGTTCTTC. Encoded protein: CASSYSPTSSYNEQFF.

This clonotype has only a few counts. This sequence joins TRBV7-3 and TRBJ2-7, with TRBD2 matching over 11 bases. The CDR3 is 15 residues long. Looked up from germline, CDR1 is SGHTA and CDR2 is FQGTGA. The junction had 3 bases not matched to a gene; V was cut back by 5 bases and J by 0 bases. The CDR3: CASSLLAGDSYEQYF. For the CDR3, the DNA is TGTGCCAGCAGCCTACTAGCGGGAGACTCCTACGAGCAGTACTTC.

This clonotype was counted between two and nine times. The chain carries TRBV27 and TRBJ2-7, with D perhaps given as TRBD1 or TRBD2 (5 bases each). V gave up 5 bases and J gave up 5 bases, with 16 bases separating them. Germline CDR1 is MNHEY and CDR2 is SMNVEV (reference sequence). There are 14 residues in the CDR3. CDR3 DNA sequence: TGTGCCAGCAGTACCCGGGCGGTGGGGGACGAGCAGTACTTC. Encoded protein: CASSTRAVGDEQYF.